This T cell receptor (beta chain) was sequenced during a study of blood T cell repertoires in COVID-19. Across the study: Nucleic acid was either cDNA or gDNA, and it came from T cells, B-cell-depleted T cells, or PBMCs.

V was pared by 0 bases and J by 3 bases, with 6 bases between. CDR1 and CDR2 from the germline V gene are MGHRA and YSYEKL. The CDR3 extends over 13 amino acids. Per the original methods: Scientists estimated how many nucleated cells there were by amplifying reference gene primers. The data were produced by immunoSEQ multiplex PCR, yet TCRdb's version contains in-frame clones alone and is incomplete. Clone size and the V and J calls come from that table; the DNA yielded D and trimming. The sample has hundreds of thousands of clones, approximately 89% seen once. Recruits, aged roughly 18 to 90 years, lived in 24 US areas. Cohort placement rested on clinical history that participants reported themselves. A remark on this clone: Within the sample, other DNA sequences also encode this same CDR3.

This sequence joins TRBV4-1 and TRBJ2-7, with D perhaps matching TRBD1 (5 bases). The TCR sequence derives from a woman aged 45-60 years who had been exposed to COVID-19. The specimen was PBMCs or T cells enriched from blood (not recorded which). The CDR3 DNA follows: TGCGCCAGCAGCCAAGATAGGGGCTACGAGCAGTACTTC. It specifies CASSQDRGYEQYF.